Given below is one T cell receptor (beta chain) in context. Per the study methods: Estimation of nucleated cell counts was performed using reference gene primer amplification. Clones were read by immunoSEQ multiplex PCR, and TCRdb kept only the in-frame ones, dropping some. The DNA was the basis for D and trimming; V, J and clone size are from that table. The sample holds around 56,000 clones, around 92% seen once. The germline gives CDR1 GTSNPN, CDR2 SVGIG (reference sequence). J lost 3 bases, V lost 4 bases, and 5 bases had no gene match. This CDR3 region has 14 residues. The data were obtained in a study of blood T cell repertoires in COVID-19. In the study overall: Researchers got acute and convalescent COVID-19 samples from the United States, Italy and Spain. Nucleic acid was either cDNA or gDNA, and it came from T cells, B-cell-depleted T cells, or PBMCs.

The sequenced sample consisted of peripheral blood. V is TRBV30 and J is TRBJ2-2; 7 nucleotides match TRBD1. This TCR was sampled from a human donor in a cohort sampled during active COVID-19. This CDR3 reads CAWNRGWDTGELFF. The CDR3 coding sequence is TGTGCCTGGAACAGGGGCTGGGACACCGGGGAGCTGTTTTTT.